These 12 T cell receptor beta chains originate from one sample sequenced in a study of TIL therapy for anti-PD-1-resistant metastatic lung cancer. The libraries were made with immunoSEQ v3. Clones were read by immunoSEQ multiplex PCR, and TCRdb kept only the in-frame ones, dropping some. This sample yields roughly 16,000 clones, of which approximately 69% are seen a single time; more than 30% belongs to the top ten. Time point reported: pre-treatment sample, taken before nivolumab and TIL therapy. The source was blood, collected at baseline. These receptors were taken from a person between 25 and 79 years old with non-small cell lung cancer.

The sample holds a few counts of this clone. CDR3 protein: CASGLRTGPGNTIYF. The CDR3 DNA follows: TGTGCTAGTGGTTTGAGAACAGGGCCTGGAAACACCATATATTTT. The genes are TRBV12-5 and TRBJ1-3, with a possible D match to TRBD1 (6 bases). V lost 2 bases to trimming and J lost 2 bases, with 10 bases between them. The CDR3 has 15 amino acids. In germline, CDR1 is LGHNT, CDR2 FRNRAP.

The V call is TRBV10-3, the J call TRBJ2-7; 8 bases line up with TRBD1. Trimming removed 7 bases from V and 3 bases from J; junction bases left unmatched: 11. The CDR3 runs 15 residues. Germline CDR1 is ENHRY and CDR2 is SYGVKD. The CDR3, as DNA: TGTGCCATCACTAGCTCCGCGACAGGGGTCTACGAGCAGTACTTC. Protein product: CAITSSATGVYEQYF.

The chain combines TRBV18 with TRBJ1-2, with D uncertain. V lost 3 bases and J lost 8, with 10 bases in between. The CDR3 totals 12 residues. Germline assignment: CDR1 KGHSH and CDR2 LQKENI. The DNA of the CDR3 is TGTGCCAGCTCACCCCTCGTGGGAGGCTACACCTTC. It translates to CASSPLVGGYTF.

V is TRBV20-1 and J is TRBJ2-5; a possible D gene is TRBD2 (6 bases). This CDR3 has 11 amino acids. The V gene's germline CDR1 is DFQATT and CDR2 SNEGSKA (reference sequence). CDR3 nucleotides: TGCGGCGGGGAGTTACAAGAGACCCAGTACTTC. Protein sequence: CGGELQETQYF.

The chain has TRBV15 and TRBJ2-1, with 8 bases identical to TRBD2. CDR3 length equals 13 residues. The germline V gene encodes CDR1 LNHNV and CDR2 YYDKDF (reference sequence). The junction had 1 base not matched to a gene; V was cut back by 9 bases and J by 0 bases. The CDR3 region has the DNA TGTGCCACGGCGGGGGGCTCCTACAATGAGCAGTTCTTC. It encodes CATAGGSYNEQFF.

The chain employs TRBV10-3 and TRBJ2-7, with a weak D call TRBD1 (5 bases). CDR3 length: 15 amino acids. Looked up from germline, CDR1 is ENHRY and CDR2 is SYGVKD. Trimming removed 3 bases from V and 2 bases from J, with 14 bases in between. The CDR3 nucleotides are TGTGCCATCAGTGACTACAGGTGGGGTGCCTACGAGCAGTACTTC. Translation: CAISDYRWGAYEQYF.

The rearrangement joins TRBV2 to TRBJ1-2; 7 bases are shared with TRBD1. The length of the CDR3 is 15 residues. Trimming at V came to 1 base and at J to 6 bases, leaving 8 bases not matched to a gene. Per germline, CDR1 SNHLY and CDR2 FYNNEI. CDR3 protein: CASSEVPGGGNGYTF. CDR3 nucleotides: TGTGCCAGCAGTGAAGTCCCAGGGGGGGGCAATGGCTACACCTTC.

J is TRBJ2-7 and V is TRBV5-4, with a weak D call TRBD2 (6 bases). V lost 5 bases, J lost 0 bases, and 12 bases lay in between. CDR3 length: 14 residues. The germline V gene encodes CDR1 SGHNT and CDR2 YYREEE (reference sequence). The CDR3 sequence: CASREGDSSYEQYF. CDR3 sequence (DNA): TGTGCCAGCAGGGAGGGAGATAGCTCCTACGAGCAGTACTTC.

The chain is built from TRBV9 and TRBJ2-6; tentative D call: TRBD2 (6 bases). Trimming left V 0 bases short and J 4 bases short, with 26 bases between. The germline CDR1 and CDR2 sequences are SGDLS and YYNGEE. The CDR3 loop spans 21 amino acids. The CDR3 coding sequence is TGTGCCAGCAGCGTAGCCGTCGGAGGGATAGCGGTCGTGGGAGGGGCCAACGTCCTGACTTTC. This codes for CASSVAVGGIAVVGGANVLTF.

V usage is TRBV6-4 and J usage is TRBJ2-1; TRBD2 agrees at 9 bases. The CDR3 has 15 residues. Germline V gene data show CDR1 as MRHNA and CDR2 as SNTAGT. V lost 4 bases and J lost 3; bases outside the gene matches: 4. The DNA for the CDR3 is TGTGCCAGCAGTGTGCGGGGGGGGGACTACAATGAGCAGTTCTTC. It yields the protein CASSVRGGDYNEQFF.

V gene TRBV10-3 combines with J gene TRBJ2-5; 9 bases line up with TRBD1. The CDR3 runs to 14 residues. The germline V gene encodes CDR1 ENHRY and CDR2 SYGVKD. V lost 6 bases, J lost 7 bases, and 9 bases stayed unmatched. The CDR3 DNA reads as TGTGCCATCAGAGCCGGGACAGGGACGGGGACCCAGTACTTC. The encoded protein is CAIRAGTGTGTQYF.

This clone was counted a few times. The chain employs TRBV18 and TRBJ2-5; D is perhaps TRBD1 (7 bases). Germline V lookup: CDR1 KGHSH, CDR2 LQKENI. The CDR3 runs 16 residues. Between the trimmed V and J ends, which lost 0 bases and 3 bases, there was a span of 14 bases. This chain's CDR3 is CASSPPNRGGEETQYF. In DNA, the CDR3 is TGTGCCAGCTCACCACCTAACAGGGGCGGGGAAGAGACCCAGTACTTC.